This is a list of T cell receptor beta chains from one sample in a study of CD8 T cells in ankylosing spondylitis. MiXCR was run by TCRdb on the 5' RACE reads, yielding one entry per CDR3 protein. The table has 250,000 or so distinct CDR3 sequences, around 11% seen once; the top ten hold around 6.5%. Sequencing input: blood, either unsorted or a sorted T cell fraction (not recorded which). The source of these receptors is a male donor with ankylosing spondylitis or in good health (not recorded which). CDR3s include the opening cysteine and the closing phenylalanine or tryptophan. A D gene is named only where the DNA matches it firmly. Rows give clone size only sometimes, using once, few, many, or a class for an expanded clone.

clone_size j_call v_call d_call cdr3_nt cdr3_aa
many TRBJ2-5 TRBV20-1 - TGCAGTGCTCCCGACGGGTGGGGTAAGACCCAGTACTTC CSAPDGWGKTQYF
- TRBJ2-6 TRBV7-9 TRBD1 TGTGCCAGCGACGACAGGGGCCTCCCGGGTGGGGCCAACGTCCTGACTTTC CASDDRGLPGGANVLTF
many TRBJ2-7 TRBV20-1 TRBD2 TGCAGTGCTAGAGGCTTGTGGACTAGCGAAGACGAGCAGTACTTC CSARGLWTSEDEQYF
many TRBJ2-3 TRBV24-1 - TGTGCCACCAGTGATTCGAGAGGCACAGATACGCAGTATTTT CATSDSRGTDTQYF
many TRBJ1-5 TRBV12-3/TRBV12-4 - TGTGCCAGCAATCCAGCAGGGATCAATCAGCCCCAGCATTTT CASNPAGINQPQHF
- TRBJ2-1 TRBV29-1 - TGCAGCGTTGGGGCTAGCGAATACAATGAGCAGTTCTTC CSVGASEYNEQFF
many TRBJ1-6 TRBV12-3/TRBV12-4 TRBD1 TGTGCCAGCAGTCCCGTTACAGGGGCGGTTGGTTCACCCCTCCACTTT CASSPVTGAVGSPLHF
many TRBJ2-2 TRBV6-5 - TGTGCCAGCAGTTACGACCGAAACACCGGGGAGCTGTTTTTT CASSYDRNTGELFF
- TRBJ2-7 TRBV7-6 - TGTGCCAGCAGTGCAGGGGAGGAGCTTTTGGGCGAGCAGTACTTC CASSAGEELLGEQYF
many TRBJ2-1 TRBV25-1 - TGTGCCAGCAGCGAATTGGACGGTAGCTCCTACAATGAGCAGTTCTTC CASSELDGSSYNEQFF
many TRBJ2-5 TRBV5-1 - TGCGCCAGCAGCTTGTCAGCCTCGGGAAAGACCCAGTACTTC CASSLSASGKTQYF
few TRBJ2-7 TRBV3-1 - TGTGCCAGCAGCCAAGAATTCAGACTGGGCGAGCAGTACTTC CASSQEFRLGEQYF
many TRBJ2-3 TRBV12-3/TRBV12-4 - TGTGCCAGCAGTTCCGTAGGACGGAACGGAGATACGCAGTATTTT CASSSVGRNGDTQYF
- TRBJ2-3 TRBV5-1 - TGCGCCAGCAGCGAGGGGGGCCGCGACACAGATACGCAGTATTTT CASSEGGRDTDTQYF
many TRBJ2-3 TRBV20-1 TRBD2 TGCAGTGCTAGGACTAGCGGGACAGATACGCAGTATTTT CSARTSGTDTQYF
many TRBJ1-5 TRBV5-1 - TGCGCCAGCAGCTTGGAAGGGGGAGGTAATCAGCCCCAGCATTTT CASSLEGGGNQPQHF
many TRBJ1-1 TRBV25-1 - TGTGCCAGCAGGGTCGGACCTGAAGCTTTCTTT CASRVGPEAFF
many TRBJ1-2 TRBV20-1 - TGCAGTGCCCGCCGGGGAGCTAACTATGGCTACACCTTC CSARRGANYGYTF
- TRBJ1-5 TRBV10-3 - TGTGCCATCAGTGATCAGGGCAATCAGCCCCAGCATTTT CAISDQGNQPQHF